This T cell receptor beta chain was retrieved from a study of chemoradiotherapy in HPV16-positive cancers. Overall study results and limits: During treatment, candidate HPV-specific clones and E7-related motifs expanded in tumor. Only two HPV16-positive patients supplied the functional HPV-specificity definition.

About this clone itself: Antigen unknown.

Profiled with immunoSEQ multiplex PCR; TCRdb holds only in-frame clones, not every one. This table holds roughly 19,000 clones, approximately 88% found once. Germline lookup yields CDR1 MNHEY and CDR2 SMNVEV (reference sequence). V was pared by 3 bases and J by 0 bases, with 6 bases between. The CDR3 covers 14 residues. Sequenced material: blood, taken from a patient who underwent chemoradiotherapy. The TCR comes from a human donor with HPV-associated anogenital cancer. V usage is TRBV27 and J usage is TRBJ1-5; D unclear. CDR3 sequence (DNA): TGTGCCAGCAGTTTCGGGAATAGCAATCAGCCCCAGCATTTT. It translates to CASSFGNSNQPQHF.